A single sample is the source of the 15 T cell receptor beta chains below, sequenced in a study of neurological immune-mediated disorders. Time point described: longitudinal time-point 1 (baseline). One entry per CDR3 protein results from TCRdb running MiXCR on the 5' RACE reads. This table has some 60,000 distinct CDR3 sequences, about 10% appearing once. Sequencing was performed on PBMCs. The receptor set was obtained from a male donor with HTLV-1-associated myelopathy (HAM/TSP).

This clonotype was seen repeatedly, ten times or more. The chain links TRBV5-1 to TRBJ2-3, with 8 bases fitting TRBD1. In germline, CDR1 is SGHRS, CDR2 YFSETQ. The J segment lost 2 bases and the V segment lost 3 bases, leaving 8 bases of the junction unmatched. This CDR3 comprises 16 residues. For the CDR3, the DNA is TGCGCCAGCAGCTCGCGCCGGGACAGGTTCACAGATACGCAGTATTTT. Amino acids: CASSSRRDRFTDTQYF.

There are many counts of this clonotype. This rearrangement joins TRBV24-1 to TRBJ1-4; D not resolved. Trimming cost V 1 base and J 7 bases, with 6 bases left between them. Germline-derived CDR1 and CDR2 are KGHDR and SFDVKD. The CDR3 contains 13 residues. The DNA for the CDR3 is TGTGCCACCAGTGATTTTGGGAGTGAAAAACTGTTTTTT. It specifies CATSDFGSEKLFF.

This clonotype was recorded many times. The gene calls are TRBV7-8 and TRBJ2-6, with D possibly matching TRBD2 (6 bases). This CDR3 has 17 amino acids. V lost 3 bases and J 1 base, leaving 13 bases between the germline ends. Germline V gene data show CDR1 as SGHVS and CDR2 as FQNEAQ. CDR3 sequence reads: CASSFTGGVSGANVLTF. The CDR3, as DNA: TGTGCCAGCAGCTTTACAGGAGGGGTTTCTGGGGCCAACGTCCTGACTTTC.

There are many counts of this clonotype. The chain combines TRBV5-1 with TRBJ1-2; 8 positions match TRBD1. CDR1 and CDR2 (germline): SGHRS, YFSETQ. Losses at the gene ends were 5 bases for V and 7 bases for J; bases not matched to a gene: 13. This CDR3 is built from 15 residues. CDR3 in DNA: TGCGCCAGCAGTTCAACCCGGACAGGGAATCTTGGCTACACCTTC. This translates into CASSSTRTGNLGYTF. Full variable domain (outside the CDR3, taken from reference TRBV5-1 and TRBJ1-2): KAGVTQTPRYLIKTRGQQVTLSCSPISGHRSVSWYQQTPGQGLQFLFEYFSETQRNKGNFPGRFSGRQFSNSRSEMNVSTLELGDSALYLCASSSTRTGNLGYTFGSGTRLTVV.

This chain joins TRBV20-1 and TRBJ2-7, with D perhaps matching TRBD1 or TRBD2 (5 bases each). Trimming pared 2 bases from V and 9 bases from J, leaving 23 bases between. The CDR3 has 15 amino acids. Germline V CDR1 and CDR2: DFQATT, SNEGSKA (reference sequence). The CDR3 loop is CSARLLLVGVNAQYF. The CDR3, as DNA: TGCAGTGCTAGATTGCTACTAGTGGGGGTCAACGCGCAGTACTTC.

This clonotype was observed at least ten times. The genes are TRBV20-1 and TRBJ2-7; TRBD2 agrees at 10 bases. The CDR3 is made up of 14 amino acids. Germline V lookup: CDR1 DFQATT, CDR2 SNEGSKA (reference sequence). V dropped 3 bases and J dropped 6; count of bases not matched to a gene: 8. The DNA for the CDR3 is TGCAGTGCTAGTAAGAGCGGGGGGGCTCGCGAGCAGTACTTC. It yields the protein CSASKSGGAREQYF.

This clonotype was counted many times. The chain recombines TRBV7-9 with TRBJ2-3; 11 nucleotides align to TRBD2. V was clipped by 4 bases and J by 0 bases; unmatched bases: 9. The germline CDR1 and CDR2 sequences are SEHNR and FQNEAQ (reference sequence). CDR3 length equals 18 residues. The CDR3 spells CASSSSGLADPSTDTQYF. Here the CDR3 DNA reads TGTGCCAGCAGCTCCTCGGGACTAGCGGATCCGAGCACAGATACGCAGTATTTT.

Concerning this clonotype: It may be a read error: a sequence one base away is much more abundant. This sequence joins TRBV6-5 and TRBJ2-2, with D uncertain. This CDR3 comprises 12 residues. The germline V gene encodes CDR1 MNHEY and CDR2 SVGAGI. The germline V and J ends were trimmed by 6 bases and 10 bases, with 12 bases remaining between them. CDR3 in amino acids: CASSSDGVELFF. In DNA form, the CDR3 reads TGTGCCAGCAGCTCGGACGGCGTGGAGCTGTTTTTT.

This clonotype was seen repeatedly, ten times or more. The chain links TRBV2 to TRBJ2-7; D possibly corresponds to TRBD2 (6 bases). The CDR3 consists of 12 residues. Germline loops: CDR1 SNHLY, CDR2 FYNNEI. The V end was cut by 8 bases, the J end by 5 bases, with 13 bases between. The CDR3 nucleotides read TGTGCCAGCTCCCAGGGAGGACACGAGCAGTACTTC. Protein product: CASSQGGHEQYF.

This clonotype has a count of ten or more. The chain joins TRBV20-1 to TRBJ2-3; 9 nucleotides line up with TRBD1. J gave up 3 bases and V 5 bases, and 6 bases lay outside the gene matches. The CDR3 is 14 amino acids. The germline V gene encodes CDR1 DFQATT and CDR2 SNEGSKA (reference sequence). The chain's CDR3 is CSAGDRVGTDTQYF. CDR3 sequence (DNA): TGCAGTGCTGGGGACAGGGTGGGAACAGATACGCAGTATTTT.

This clonotype was counted ten times or more. The rearrangement links TRBV4-3 to TRBJ2-3; 9 nucleotides align to TRBD1. This CDR3 has 17 residues. V lost 2 bases and J lost 1; bases outside the gene matches: 7. Germline V lookup: CDR1 LGHNA, CDR2 YSLEER. DNA for the CDR3: TGCGCCAGCAGCCAAAAGACCGGGACAGGGCGCACAGATACGCAGTATTTT. Translating gives CASSQKTGTGRTDTQYF.

This clonotype was recorded a few times. The chain has TRBV6-1 and TRBJ1-1, with no clear D. The CDR3 extends over 11 amino acids. V was pared by 7 bases and J by 9 bases, with 12 bases between. Germline CDR1 and CDR2: MNHNS and SASEGT. CDR3 protein: CASTSIAKAFF. CDR3 sequence (DNA): TGTGCCAGCACTTCCATTGCCAAAGCTTTCTTT.

This clonotype was seen repeatedly, ten times or more. The chain has TRBV6-5 and TRBJ1-2, with D unresolved. This CDR3 region has 15 residues. The germline V gene encodes CDR1 MNHEY and CDR2 SVGAGI. Trimming took 5 bases from V and 5 from J, leaving 18 bases between them. In DNA, the CDR3 is TGTGCCAGCAGTCCTAGTTCGAGGGTCCCATATGGCTACACCTTC. Translated: CASSPSSRVPYGYTF.

This clonotype was observed at least ten times. DNA for the CDR3: TGTGCCAGCAGCGTAGGGCCCTCGCGCTCTGGAAACACCATATATTTT. This encodes CASSVGPSRSGNTIYF. The chain joins TRBV9 to TRBJ1-3, with D hard to call. In germline, CDR1 is SGDLS, CDR2 YYNGEE. The CDR3 loop spans 16 amino acids. V shed 0 bases and J shed 0 bases, with 10 bases lying between them. The full variable domain, in which reference TRBV9 and TRBJ1-3 provide the parts outside the CDR3, is DSGVTQTPKHLITATGQRVTLRCSPRSGDLSVYWYQQSLDQGLQFLIQYYNGEERAKGNILERFSAQQFPDLHSELNLSSLELGDSALYFCASSVGPSRSGNTIYFGEGSWLTVV.

In its sample, this clonotype is medium-sized. The chain combines TRBV20-1 with TRBJ1-5; unclear D gene. Germline values: CDR1 DFQATT, CDR2 SNEGSKA (reference sequence). There are 14 residues in the CDR3. V dropped 6 bases and J dropped 4 bases, with 16 bases sitting between them. The CDR3 DNA reads TGCAGTGCCAGTCGGATCTTGGGAAATCAGCCCCAGCATTTT. Translating gives CSASRILGNQPQHF.